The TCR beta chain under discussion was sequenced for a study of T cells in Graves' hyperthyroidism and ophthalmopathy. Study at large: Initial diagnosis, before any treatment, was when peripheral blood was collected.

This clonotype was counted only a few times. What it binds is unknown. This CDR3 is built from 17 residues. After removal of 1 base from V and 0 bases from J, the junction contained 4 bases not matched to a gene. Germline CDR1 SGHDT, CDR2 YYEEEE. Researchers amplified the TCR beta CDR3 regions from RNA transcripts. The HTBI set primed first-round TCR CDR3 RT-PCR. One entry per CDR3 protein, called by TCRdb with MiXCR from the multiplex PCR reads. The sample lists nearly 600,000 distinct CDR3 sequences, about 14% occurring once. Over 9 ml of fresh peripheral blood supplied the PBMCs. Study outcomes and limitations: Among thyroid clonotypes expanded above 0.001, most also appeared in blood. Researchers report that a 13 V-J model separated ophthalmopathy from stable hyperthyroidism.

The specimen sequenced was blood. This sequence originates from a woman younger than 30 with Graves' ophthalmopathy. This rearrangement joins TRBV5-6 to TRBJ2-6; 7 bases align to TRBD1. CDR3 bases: TGTGCCAGCAGCTTGCCGACAGGGATCTCTGGGGCCAACGTCCTGACTTTC. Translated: CASSLPTGISGANVLTF.